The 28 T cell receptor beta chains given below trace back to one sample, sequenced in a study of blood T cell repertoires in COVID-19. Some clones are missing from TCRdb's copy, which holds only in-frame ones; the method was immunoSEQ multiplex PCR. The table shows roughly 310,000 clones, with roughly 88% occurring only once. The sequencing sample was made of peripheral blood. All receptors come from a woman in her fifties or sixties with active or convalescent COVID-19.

CDR3 DNA sequence: TGTGCCAGCAGCTTTGCCGGGACAGGGCTGAACATTCAGTACTTC. The encoded protein is CASSFAGTGLNIQYF. The chain recombines TRBV7-2 with TRBJ2-4; 9 bases map to TRBD1. J was trimmed by 7 bases and V by 3 bases; bases with no gene match: 7. Germline V gene lookup returns CDR1 SGHTA and CDR2 FQGNSA. CDR3 length: 15 amino acids. The full variable domain, its missing parts supplied by reference TRBV7-2 and TRBJ2-4, is GAGVSQSPSNKVTEKGKDVELRCDPISGHTALYWYRQSLGQGLEFLIYFQGNSAPDKSGLPSDRFSAERTGGSVSTLTIQRTQQEDSAVYLCASSFAGTGLNIQYFGAGTRLSVL.

The CDR3 sequence: CASSTDGSGNTIYF. CDR3 sequence (DNA): TGTGCCAGCTCAACTGACGGGTCTGGAAACACCATATATTTT. The rearrangement links TRBV18 to TRBJ1-3; D remains unclear. Trimming took off 5 bases at V and 1 base at J, with 9 bases between the two ends. The CDR3 loop spans 14 amino acids. CDR1 and CDR2 (germline): KGHSH, LQKENI. Together with reference TRBV18 and TRBJ1-3, the CDR3 gives the full variable domain: NAGVMQNPRHLVRRRGQEARLRCSPMKGHSHVYWYRQLPEEGLKFMVYLQKENIIDESGMPKERFSAEFPKEGPSILRIQQVVRGDSAAYFCASSTDGSGNTIYFGEGSWLTVV.

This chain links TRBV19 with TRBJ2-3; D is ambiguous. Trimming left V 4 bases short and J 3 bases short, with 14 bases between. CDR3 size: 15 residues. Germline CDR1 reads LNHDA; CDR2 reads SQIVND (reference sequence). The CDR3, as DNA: TGTGCCAGTAGTAGCATTGGCGGATCAACAGATACGCAGTATTTT. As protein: CASSSIGGSTDTQYF.

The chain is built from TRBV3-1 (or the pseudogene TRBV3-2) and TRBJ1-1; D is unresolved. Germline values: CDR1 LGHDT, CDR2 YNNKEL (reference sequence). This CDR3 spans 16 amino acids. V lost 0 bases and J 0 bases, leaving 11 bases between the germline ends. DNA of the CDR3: TGTGCCAGCAGCCAAGATGGGCCGCCGCTGAACACTGAAGCTTTCTTT. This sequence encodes CASSQDGPPLNTEAFF.

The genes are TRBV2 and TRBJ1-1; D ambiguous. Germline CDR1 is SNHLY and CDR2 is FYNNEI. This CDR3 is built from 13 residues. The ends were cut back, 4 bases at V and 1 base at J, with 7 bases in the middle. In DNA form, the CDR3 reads TGTGCCAGCAGTGGTGGCAGGAACACTGAAGCTTTCTTT. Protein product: CASSGGRNTEAFF.

DNA of the CDR3: TGTGCCAGCAGCTTAAGGGAGGCGGGGGGGGCAGATACGCAGTATTTT. As protein: CASSLREAGGADTQYF. V gene TRBV11-2 combines with J gene TRBJ2-3, with TRBD2 matching 9 bases. V shed 2 bases, J shed 4 bases, and the junction held 7 bases outside the gene matches. CDR1 is SGHAT, CDR2 FQNNGV, per germline. The CDR3 is 16 amino acids.

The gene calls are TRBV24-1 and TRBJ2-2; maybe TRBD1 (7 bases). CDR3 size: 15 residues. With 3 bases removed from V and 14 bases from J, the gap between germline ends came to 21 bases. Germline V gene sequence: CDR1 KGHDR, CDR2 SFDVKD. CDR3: CATSDPRDSFQLLFF. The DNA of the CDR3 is TGTGCCACCAGTGATCCGCGGGACAGTTTTCAACTACTGTTTTTT.

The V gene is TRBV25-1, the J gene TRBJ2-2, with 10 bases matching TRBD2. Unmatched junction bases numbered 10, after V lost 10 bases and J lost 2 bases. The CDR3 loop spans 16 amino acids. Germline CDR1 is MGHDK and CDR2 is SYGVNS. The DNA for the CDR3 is TGTGCCACCCGGCCTAGCGGGAGCGGAAACACCGGGGAGCTGTTTTTT. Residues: CATRPSGSGNTGELFF.

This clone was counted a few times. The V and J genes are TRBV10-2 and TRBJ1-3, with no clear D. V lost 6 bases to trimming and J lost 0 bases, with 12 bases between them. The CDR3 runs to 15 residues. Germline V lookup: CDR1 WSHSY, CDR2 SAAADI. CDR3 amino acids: CASSSSGFSGNTIYF. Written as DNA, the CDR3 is TGCGCCAGCAGCTCATCGGGTTTCTCTGGAAACACCATATATTTT.

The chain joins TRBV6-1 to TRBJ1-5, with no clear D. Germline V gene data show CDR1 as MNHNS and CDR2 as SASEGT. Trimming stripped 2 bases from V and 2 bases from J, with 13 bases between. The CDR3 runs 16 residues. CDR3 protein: CASSELSGFGNQPQHF. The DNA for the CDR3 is TGTGCCAGCAGTGAATTGTCCGGGTTTGGCAATCAGCCCCAGCATTTT.

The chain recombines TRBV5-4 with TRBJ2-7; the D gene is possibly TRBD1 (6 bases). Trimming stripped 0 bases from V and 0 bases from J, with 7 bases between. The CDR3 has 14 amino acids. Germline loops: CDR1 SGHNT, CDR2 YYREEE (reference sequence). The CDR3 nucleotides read TGTGCCAGCAGCTTGGGGACAGTCTCCTACGAGCAGTACTTC. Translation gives CASSLGTVSYEQYF.

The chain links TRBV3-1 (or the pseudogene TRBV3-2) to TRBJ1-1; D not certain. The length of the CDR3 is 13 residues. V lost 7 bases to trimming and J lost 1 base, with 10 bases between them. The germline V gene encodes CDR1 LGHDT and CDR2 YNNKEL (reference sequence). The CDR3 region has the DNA TGTGCCAGCACCTTGGCGGAGAACACTGAAGCTTTCTTT. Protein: CASTLAENTEAFF.

In DNA, the CDR3 is TGTGCCAGCAGCTTTAGGGACAGCCTCCACTATGGCTACACCTTC. The encoded protein is CASSFRDSLHYGYTF. The V gene is TRBV7-8, the J gene TRBJ1-2, with 7 bases matching TRBD1. The CDR3 has 15 residues. The trim removed 3 bases at V and 3 bases at J, leaving 7 bases unmatched. From germline, CDR1 is SGHVS and CDR2 FQNEAQ.

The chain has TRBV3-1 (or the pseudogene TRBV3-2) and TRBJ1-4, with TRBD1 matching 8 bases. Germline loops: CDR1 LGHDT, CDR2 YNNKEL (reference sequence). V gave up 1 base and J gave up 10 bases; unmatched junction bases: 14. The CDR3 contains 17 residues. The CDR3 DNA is TGTGCCAGCAGCCAAGGTCCCCCGGGACAGGTATTGGGAAAACTGTTTTTT. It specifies CASSQGPPGQVLGKLFF.

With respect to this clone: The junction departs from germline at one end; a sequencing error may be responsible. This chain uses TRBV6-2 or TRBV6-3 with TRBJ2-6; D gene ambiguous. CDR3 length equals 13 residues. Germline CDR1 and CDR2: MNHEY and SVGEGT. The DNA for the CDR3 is TGTGCCAGCAGCTACTCTGGGGCCAACGTCCTGACTTTC. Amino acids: CASSYSGANVLTF.

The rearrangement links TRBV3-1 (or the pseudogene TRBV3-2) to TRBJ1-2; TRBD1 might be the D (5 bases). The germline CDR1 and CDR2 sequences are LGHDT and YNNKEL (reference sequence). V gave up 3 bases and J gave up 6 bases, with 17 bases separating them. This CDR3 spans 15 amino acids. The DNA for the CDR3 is TGTGCCAGCAGCCATCTCGACAGTACCCCCGATGGCTACACCTTC. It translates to CASSHLDSTPDGYTF.

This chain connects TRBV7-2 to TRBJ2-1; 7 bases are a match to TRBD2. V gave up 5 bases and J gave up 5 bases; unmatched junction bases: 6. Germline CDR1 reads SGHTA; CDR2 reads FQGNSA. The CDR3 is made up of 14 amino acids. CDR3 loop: CASSPGTINNEQFF. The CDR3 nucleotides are TGTGCCAGCAGCCCCGGGACTATCAACAATGAGCAGTTCTTC.

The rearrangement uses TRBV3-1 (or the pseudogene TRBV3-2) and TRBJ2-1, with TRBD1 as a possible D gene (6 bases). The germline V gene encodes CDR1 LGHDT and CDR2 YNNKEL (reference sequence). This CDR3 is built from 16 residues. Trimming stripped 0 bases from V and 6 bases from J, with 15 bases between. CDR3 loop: CASSQDLALGGNEQFF. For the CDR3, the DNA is TGTGCCAGCAGCCAAGATCTCGCGTTAGGGGGCAATGAGCAGTTCTTC.

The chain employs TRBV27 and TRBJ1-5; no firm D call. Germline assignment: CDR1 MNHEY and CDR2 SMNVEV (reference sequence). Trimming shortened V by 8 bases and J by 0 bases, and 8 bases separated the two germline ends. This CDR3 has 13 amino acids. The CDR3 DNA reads TGTGCCAGCGGTAGTATTAGCAATCAGCCCCAGCATTTT. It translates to CASGSISNQPQHF.

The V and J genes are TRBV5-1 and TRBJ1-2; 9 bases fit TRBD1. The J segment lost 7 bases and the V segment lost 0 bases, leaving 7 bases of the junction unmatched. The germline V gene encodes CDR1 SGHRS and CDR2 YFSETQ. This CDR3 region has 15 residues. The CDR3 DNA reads TGCGCCAGCAGCTTGGTCCCGACAGGGGGTGCTGGCTACACCTTC. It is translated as CASSLVPTGGAGYTF.

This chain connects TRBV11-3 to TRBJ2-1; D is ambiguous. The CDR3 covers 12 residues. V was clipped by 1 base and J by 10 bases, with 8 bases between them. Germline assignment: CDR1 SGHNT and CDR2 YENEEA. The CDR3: CASSLVPREQFF. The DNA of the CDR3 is TGTGCCAGCAGCTTAGTTCCGAGGGAGCAGTTCTTC.

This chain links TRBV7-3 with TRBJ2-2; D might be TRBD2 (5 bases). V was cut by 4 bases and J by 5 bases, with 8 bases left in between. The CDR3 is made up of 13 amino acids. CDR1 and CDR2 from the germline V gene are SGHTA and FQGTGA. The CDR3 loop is CASSSQRTGELFF. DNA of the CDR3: TGTGCCAGCAGCTCCCAGCGGACCGGGGAGCTGTTTTTT. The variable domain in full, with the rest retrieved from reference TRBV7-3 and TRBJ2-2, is GAGVSQTPSNKVTEKGKYVELRCDPISGHTALYWYRQSLGQGPEFLIYFQGTGAADDSGLPNDRFFAVRPEGSVSTLKIQRTERGDSAVYLCASSSQRTGELFFGEGSRLTVL.

CDR3 amino acids: CASSWGRVGAEAFF. In DNA form, the CDR3 reads TGTGCCAGCAGTTGGGGCAGGGTGGGCGCTGAAGCTTTCTTT. The chain has TRBV6-5 and TRBJ1-1; D is perhaps TRBD1 (5 bases). Trimming pared 4 bases from V and 6 bases from J, leaving 15 bases between. Germline V gene data show CDR1 as MNHEY and CDR2 as SVGAGI. The CDR3 is made up of 14 amino acids.

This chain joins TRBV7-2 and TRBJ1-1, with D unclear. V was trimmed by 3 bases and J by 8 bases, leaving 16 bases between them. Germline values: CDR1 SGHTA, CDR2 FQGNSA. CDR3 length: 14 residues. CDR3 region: CASSLITRVQEAFF. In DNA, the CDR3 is TGTGCCAGCAGCTTGATAACCCGGGTCCAGGAAGCTTTCTTT.

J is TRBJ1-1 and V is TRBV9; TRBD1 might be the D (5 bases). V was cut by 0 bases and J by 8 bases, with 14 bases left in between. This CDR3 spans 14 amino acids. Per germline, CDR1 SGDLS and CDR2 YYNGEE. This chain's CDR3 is CASSVGAGPEEAFF. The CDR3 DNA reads TGTGCCAGCAGCGTAGGGGCGGGGCCAGAAGAAGCTTTCTTT. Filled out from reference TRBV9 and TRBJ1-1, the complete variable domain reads DSGVTQTPKHLITATGQRVTLRCSPRSGDLSVYWYQQSLDQGLQFLIQYYNGEERAKGNILERFSAQQFPDLHSELNLSSLELGDSALYFCASSVGAGPEEAFFGQGTRLTVV.

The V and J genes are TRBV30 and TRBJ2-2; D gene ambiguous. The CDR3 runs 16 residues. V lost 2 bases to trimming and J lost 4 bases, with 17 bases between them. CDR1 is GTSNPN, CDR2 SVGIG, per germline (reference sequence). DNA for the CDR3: TGTGCCTGGAGTTTGGTACGGTGGTCGGGCACCGGGGAGCTGTTTTTT. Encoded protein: CAWSLVRWSGTGELFF.

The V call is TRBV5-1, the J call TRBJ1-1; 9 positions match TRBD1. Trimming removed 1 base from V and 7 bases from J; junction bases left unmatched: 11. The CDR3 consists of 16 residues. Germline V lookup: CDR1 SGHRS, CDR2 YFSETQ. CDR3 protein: CASSLRSGQGISEAFF. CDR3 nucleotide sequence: TGCGCCAGCAGCTTGCGCTCGGGACAGGGTATTAGTGAAGCTTTCTTT. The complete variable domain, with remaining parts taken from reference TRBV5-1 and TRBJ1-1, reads KAGVTQTPRYLIKTRGQQVTLSCSPISGHRSVSWYQQTPGQGLQFLFEYFSETQRNKGNFPGRFSGRQFSNSRSEMNVSTLELGDSALYLCASSLRSGQGISEAFFGQGTRLTVV.

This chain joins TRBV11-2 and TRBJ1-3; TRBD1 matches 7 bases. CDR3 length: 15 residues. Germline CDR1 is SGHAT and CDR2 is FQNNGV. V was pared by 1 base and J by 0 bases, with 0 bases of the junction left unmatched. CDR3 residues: CASSLAGGSGNTIYF. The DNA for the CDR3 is TGTGCCAGCAGCTTAGCAGGGGGCTCTGGAAACACCATATATTTT.